This entry concerns a single TCR beta chain. Measured with immunoSEQ multiplex PCR; TCRdb has only the in-frame clones, and not every one. Of under 80,000 clones detected, around 86% appear once; the ten largest clones hold over 2.5%. CDR1 is KGHSH and CDR2 is LQKENI in the germline V gene. The CDR3 is made up of 15 amino acids. V was clipped by 6 bases and J by 2 bases; unmatched bases: 7. The data derive from a study of a mutant IDH1 vaccine in newly diagnosed glioma. Time point of the sample: baseline, week 1 (first vaccination visit). Sample treatment: pre-vaccination baseline after standard-of-care therapy.

The sample here was PBMCs, taken from a glioma patient treated with radiotherapy, temozolomide or both. The sequence derives from a man aged 25-45 years with glioma. The J gene is TRBJ2-7, the V gene TRBV18; TRBD1 matches 10 bases. CDR3 in amino acids: CASSPGQGIPYEQYF. In nucleotides, the CDR3 is TGTGCCAGCTCTCCGGGACAGGGGATACCCTACGAGCAGTACTTC.